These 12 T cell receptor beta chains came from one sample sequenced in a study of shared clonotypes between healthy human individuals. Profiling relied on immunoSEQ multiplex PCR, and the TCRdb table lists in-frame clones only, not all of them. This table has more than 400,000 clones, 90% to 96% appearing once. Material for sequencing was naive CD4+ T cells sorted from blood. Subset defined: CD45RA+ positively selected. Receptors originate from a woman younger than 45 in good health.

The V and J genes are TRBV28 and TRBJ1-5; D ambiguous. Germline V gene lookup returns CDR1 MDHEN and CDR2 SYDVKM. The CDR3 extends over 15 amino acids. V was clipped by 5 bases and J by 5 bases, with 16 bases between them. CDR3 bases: TGTGCCAGCAGTCCACAGTTAGGATCTCATCAGCCCCAGCATTTT. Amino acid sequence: CASSPQLGSHQPQHF.

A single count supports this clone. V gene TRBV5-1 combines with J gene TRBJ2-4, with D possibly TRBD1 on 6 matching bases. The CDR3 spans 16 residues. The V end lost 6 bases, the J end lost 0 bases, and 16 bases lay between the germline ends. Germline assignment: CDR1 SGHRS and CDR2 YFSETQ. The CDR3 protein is CASKPQGRLAKNIQYF. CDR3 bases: TGCGCCAGCAAACCACAGGGACGGCTAGCCAAAAACATTCAGTACTTC.

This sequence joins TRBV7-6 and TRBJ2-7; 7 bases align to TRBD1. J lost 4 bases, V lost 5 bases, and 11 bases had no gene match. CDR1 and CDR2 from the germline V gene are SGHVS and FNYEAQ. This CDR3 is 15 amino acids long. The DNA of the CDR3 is TGTGCCAGCAGCAAAGGGACAGCCCAATATTACGAGCAGTACTTC. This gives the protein CASSKGTAQYYEQYF.

CDR3 sequence: CASSRESLLFF. DNA of the CDR3: TGTGCCAGCAGCCGGGAGTCCCTACTGTTTTTT. V usage is TRBV2 and J usage is TRBJ1-4; D not resolved. CDR1 is SNHLY and CDR2 is FYNNEI in the germline V gene. Trimming took off 6 bases at V and 13 bases at J, with 12 bases between the two ends. CDR3 length equals 11 residues.

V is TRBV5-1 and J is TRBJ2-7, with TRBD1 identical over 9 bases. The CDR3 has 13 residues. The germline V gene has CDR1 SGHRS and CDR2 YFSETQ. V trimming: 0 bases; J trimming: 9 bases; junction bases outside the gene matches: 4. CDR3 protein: CASSLEGQGLQYF. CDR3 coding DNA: TGCGCCAGCAGCTTGGAAGGACAGGGGTTGCAGTACTTC.

CDR3 protein: CASSPPYGVSGANVLTF. The CDR3 bases are TGTGCCAGCAGTCCCCCTTACGGTGTCTCTGGGGCCAACGTCCTGACTTTC. V usage is TRBV28 and J usage is TRBJ2-6; the D is unclear. V lost 5 bases and J 0 bases, leaving 14 bases between the germline ends. CDR1 and CDR2 (germline): MDHEN, SYDVKM. The CDR3 has 17 amino acids.

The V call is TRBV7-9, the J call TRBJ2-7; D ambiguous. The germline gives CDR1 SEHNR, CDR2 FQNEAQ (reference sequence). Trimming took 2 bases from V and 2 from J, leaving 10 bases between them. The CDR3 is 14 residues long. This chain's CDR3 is CASSLWVIPYEQYF. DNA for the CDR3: TGTGCCAGCAGCTTATGGGTAATCCCCTACGAGCAGTACTTC.

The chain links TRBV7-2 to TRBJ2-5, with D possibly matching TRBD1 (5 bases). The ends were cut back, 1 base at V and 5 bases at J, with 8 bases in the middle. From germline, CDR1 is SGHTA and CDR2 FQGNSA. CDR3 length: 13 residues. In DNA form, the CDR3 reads TGTGCCAGCAGCTTAGGGCAGGGCGAGACCCAGTACTTC. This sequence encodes CASSLGQGETQYF.

Here the CDR3 reads CASSQGLAANTGELFF. The DNA of the CDR3 is TGTGCCAGCAGCCAGGGACTAGCGGCGAACACCGGGGAGCTGTTTTTT. The chain combines TRBV7-9 with TRBJ2-2, with 11 bases that match TRBD2. The germline gives CDR1 SEHNR, CDR2 FQNEAQ (reference sequence). The CDR3 is 16 residues long. V was clipped by 5 bases and J by 0 bases; unmatched bases: 2.

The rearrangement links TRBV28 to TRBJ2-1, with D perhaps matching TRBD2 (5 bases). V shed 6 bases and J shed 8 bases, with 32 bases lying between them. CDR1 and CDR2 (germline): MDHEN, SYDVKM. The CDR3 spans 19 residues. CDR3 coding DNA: TGTGCCAGCAGAATCGCGTTTGGTACGAGGGATGCAAAGGGCGATGAGCAGTTCTTC. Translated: CASRIAFGTRDAKGDEQFF.

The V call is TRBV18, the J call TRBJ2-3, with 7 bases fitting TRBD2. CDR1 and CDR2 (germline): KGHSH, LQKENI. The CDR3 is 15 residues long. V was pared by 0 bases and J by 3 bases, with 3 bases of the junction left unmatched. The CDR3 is CASSPPSGQTDTQYF. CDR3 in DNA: TGTGCCAGCTCACCACCTAGCGGGCAGACAGATACGCAGTATTTT.

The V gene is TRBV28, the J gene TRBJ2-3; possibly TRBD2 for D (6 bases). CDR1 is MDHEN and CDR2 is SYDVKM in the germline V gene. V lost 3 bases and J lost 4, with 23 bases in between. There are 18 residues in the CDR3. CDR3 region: CASSFLFSAGWKSDTQYF. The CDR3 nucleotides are TGTGCCAGCAGTTTTCTTTTCAGTGCGGGATGGAAGTCAGATACGCAGTATTTT.